The next 2 T cell receptor beta chains were all read from a single sample in a study of T cell clones after liver transplantation (dated 2019 in TCRdb). Libraries came from the immunoSEQ multiplex PCR assay. TCRdb carries this immuneACCESS record with in-frame sequences only. Its versions omit some clonotypes, under half of them owing to an unresolved V gene in the studies checked, with the rest unexplained. In all, the sample holds 1,400 or so clones, and roughly 27% of those were seen once. The ten most abundant clones make up approximately 23% of the sample. These receptors have no identified antigens. To define alloreactive TCRbeta sequences, the proliferating CFSE-low cells from the MLR were sequenced. What was sequenced was CD8+ T cells from PBMCs cultured with third-party cells. All receptors derive from a human patient who received a liver transplant. In patients who had a transplant, some T cells may come from the graft donor.

The chain carries TRBV5-1 and TRBJ2-3, with D possibly matching TRBD1 (6 bases). This CDR3 has 16 residues. Germline V gene data show CDR1 as SGHRS and CDR2 as YFSETQ. Trimming removed 0 bases at V and 0 bases at J, with 11 bases between. For the CDR3, the DNA is TGCGCCAGCAGCTTGGACTGGGGGCGAAGCACAGATACGCAGTATTTT. This codes for CASSLDWGRSTDTQYF.

V is TRBV6-8 and J is TRBJ2-7; D might be TRBD2 (5 bases). Trimming cost V 2 bases and J 3 bases, with 11 bases left between them. There are 14 residues in the CDR3. Germline values: CDR1 MNHGY, CDR2 SAAAGT. The CDR3 coding sequence is TGTGCCAGCAGTTACGGTATGGGGAGCTACGAGCAGTACTTC. Protein: CASSYGMGSYEQYF.